The sequence of this TCR beta chain was determined in a study of cytomegalovirus exposure and HLA in healthy donors (dated by TCRdb to 2016 to 2017). About the full investigation: An earlier analysis of approximately 600 of the donors reported 250 to 350 Gb of sequence data and some 120 million unique TCR beta sequences from approximately 180 million T cells. An early release that covered some 640 HLA-typed donors contained approximately 300 gigabases of sequencing data and 80 million or so unique TCR sequences. The genetic ancestry cluster associated with self-reported Caucasian donors included roughly four fifths of the roughly 380 genotyped donors. The study aimed to test whether signatures of past pathogen exposure could be identified by cataloging public T cell receptors. The study used immunosequencing to profile the T cell repertoires of around 600 subjects and linked those repertoires to cytomegalovirus serostatus. In addition to the first cohort of 666 subjects, a separate validation cohort of 100 to 150 different subjects was used. To predict cytomegalovirus infection status, the study combined high-throughput TCR immunosequencing, statistical association of individual TCRs with disease status, and machine learning. In a later analysis, previously published TCR beta repertoires from 550 to 700 donors were re-analyzed and high-resolution HLA genotyping was added so that TCR occurrence patterns could be studied. Rather than using new phenotypic data, the later analysis identified candidate immune exposures from TCR beta sequences and from how often those sequences occurred across donors. In an earlier analysis of more than 550 of the donors, high-throughput TCR beta sequencing was used to judge whether each TCR beta V gene segment behaved as functional or pseudogenic. Alongside the repertoire data, information on donor age, sex, ethnicity and CMV serostatus was compiled. In a later genetic analysis, genome-wide SNP genotypes for about 55% of the roughly 700 donors were used, and that subset was treated as a discovery cohort. Every repertoire in the discovery cohort had been generated on one and the same sequencing platform. Both class I and class II loci were covered by HLA typing, at four-digit resolution. The number of donors typed differed by locus, with 629-630 for A, B, C, DRB1 and DQB1, roughly 550 for DQA1, over 600 for DPA1, and roughly 450 for DPB1. Because of strong linkage in the cohort, four or five DR-DQ haplotypes were treated as single units for association and clustering. Among some 400 genotyped donors of the cohort, an average of approximately 240,000 unique TCR beta nucleotide sequences was sequenced per donor, of which about 18% were non-productive. Overall study outcomes, separate from this receptor: Most CMV-associated TCR beta chains appeared to be HLA-restricted in a later analysis, and the HLA associations seemed to be driven largely by CMV exposure. An association between a missense DCLRE1C variant and V-gene and J-gene trimming of TCR beta chains was found in a later genetic analysis and replicated in an independent cohort. In this cohort, only TCR beta chains were sequenced, and detectable features were limited by the absence of alpha or paired-chain data. In a later analysis, HLA-associated TCR beta chains showed more clonal expansion and lower generation probabilities than non-associated chains that were equally common. The authors suggested that the approach could potentially be extended to other disease states and immunological phenotypes. Immune exposure information for the cohort was limited to CMV serostatus. Several of the top co-occurrence clusters appeared to be linked to parvovirus B19, influenza, CMV and Epstein-Barr virus, according to a later analysis. When HLA alleles, especially DR and DQ, strongly co-occurred, TCR associations were difficult to assign to individual alleles. The earlier analysis of nearly 600 of the donors excluded some 15 rarely observed V segments, including chromosome 9 orphons, because counts were too low. In a later genetic analysis, fewer N-insertions in productive TCRs were reported among donors in an Asian-associated ancestry cluster than the roughly 670-donor mean. An earlier analysis of approximately 600 of the donors showed that most TCR beta V segments appeared in productive rearrangements either about 87% or about 30% of the time, which broadly matched IMGT annotations. Linkage disequilibrium might explain the correlated functional status among segregating V segments, but an unknown experimental factor could not be excluded. A total of some 180 TCR beta chains were listed by the study as associated with cytomegalovirus. In a later analysis, the rate of TCR association differed among HLA loci, with DRB1 alleles having the most associated TCRs and HLA-C alleles having the fewest. Because HLA typing was unavailable for some donors at each locus, only the typed subset was used in association tests. The classifier was reported to diagnose cytomegalovirus status with high specificity and sensitivity in both the original and validation cohorts. A further reported finding was that TCR beta sequences accurately predicted the HLA-A and HLA-B alleles for most subjects in the first cohort. The 87-base-pair reads could not distinguish some IMGT-functional V segments, including TRBV6-2 and TRBV6-3, so those segments were excluded. Most TCR sequences were seen in very few donors, while some public TCRs were found in many individuals. A later analysis associated 16,951 TCR beta sequences with specific HLA alleles at a false discovery rate of 0.05. Presence/absence analyses assumed roughly uniform sequencing depth across donors, an assumption that may not hold. A cluster of highly shared sequence variants was judged likely to be a technical artifact of the sequencing pipeline. In vitro tests confirmed that three of the cytomegalovirus-associated TCR beta chains recognize cytomegalovirus antigens.

CDR1 and CDR2, looked up from the germline V gene, are SGDLS and YYNGEE. The germline V end is reduced by 5 bases and the J end by 5 bases; junction bases left unmatched: 4. From cysteine to phenylalanine, the CDR3 is 15 amino acids long. Only the CDR3 DNA stays, 45 bases, in frame from base 1. This clone has just a few counts. No cognate antigen has been identified for it. No base quality information exists; no much larger clone differs at one position. The cohort comprised some 730 healthy bone marrow donors. At the time of sampling, every cohort member was nominally healthy, though immune exposures that went unrecorded were likely present. The donor tested CMV seronegative and was one of the 352 seronegative cohort members. Every donor gave a peripheral blood sample, and the peripheral blood mononuclear cells from that sample were used for TCR beta sequencing. Genomic DNA extraction from the blood cell samples was performed with the Qiagen DNeasy Blood Extraction Kit.

The library was prepared using the immunoSEQ multiplex PCR assay. For the multiplex PCR, a mixture combining 60 forward primers for TCR Vbeta segments and 13 reverse primers for TCR Jbeta segments was used. The CDR3 region of rearranged TCR beta genes was amplified from genomic DNA by a multiplex PCR assay. The Illumina HiSeq System was used to sequence the amplified TCR beta libraries as 87-base-pair reads. The original pipeline was this. A later analysis tallied roughly 80 million unique TCR beta chains across the 700 or so repertoires, and some 10 million of those chains were shared by two or more donors. Raw reads were error-corrected and collapsed into unique sequences by a nearest-neighbor algorithm in which closely related sequences were merged to remove PCR and sequencing errors. CDR3 sequences were aligned to IMGT reference sequences to assign V, D and J gene segments. For a sequence to be retained, a match of at least six nucleotides was required to both a V gene segment and a J gene segment. A rearrangement was called productive if the CDR3 had no stop codons and remained in frame with V and J, and every other rearrangement was called non-productive. CDR3 was defined according to IMGT convention as the region running from the second conserved V-encoded cysteine to the conserved J-encoded phenylalanine. The earlier analysis of some 600 of the donors excluded sequences that lacked an unambiguous match to a single V gene segment. An earlier analysis of 587 of the donors classified V segments as functional when productive rearrangements were above 56.7% and as segregating when the standard deviation between donors was above 5%. To diagnose cytomegalovirus status from the catalog of TCR beta chain sequences, a statistical classification framework was built. V and J gene assignment, in a later analysis, came from comparing TCR nucleotide sequences with IMGT/GENE-DB human TR gene sequences. A later analysis assigned CDR3 sequences and most-parsimonious VDJ recombination scenarios with the TCRdist pipeline. A later analysis defined each TCR beta chain by its CDR3 amino acid sequence plus V-gene family, and excluded reads lacking a unique V-gene family. As a way to deal with suspected cross-contamination and a sequencing artifact, a later analysis dropped over 550 nucleotide sequences that were highly shared and had low generation probability. In a later analysis, a clonal expansion index was calculated for each public chain from normalized within-repertoire ranks of inferred template counts. In a later analysis, generation probabilities were computed using a VDJ recombination model fitted to out-of-frame rearrangements, and the results were checked against IGoR. Hypergeometric tests were used in a later analysis to score TCR-TCR, TCR-HLA and TCR-CMV co-occurrence, with a repertoire-size bias correction applied to the TCR pairs. A later analysis estimated false discovery rates by permuting HLA or CMV assignments 20 times. In a later analysis, co-occurring TCRs were grouped with DBSCAN, and TCRdist sequence similarity was added when clustering was performed within HLA-allele-positive subsets. Co-occurrence clustering excluded repertoires with fewer than 30,000 or more than 120,000 public chains, plus five with anomalous nucleotide sharing. This is the immuneACCESS table as TCRdb keeps it, with only in-frame sequences that have V and J called. A part of the clones is gone; compared with another copy, unresolved V genes explain less than half, and the rest is unexplained. That table gives V, J and clone size, and the DNA gave D and trimming. For this sample the table gives under 300,000 clones, of which just over 70% were detected only once. The ten largest account for under 3% of the sample.

The sequence is built from TRBV9 and TRBJ2-2; 12 of the junction bases match TRBD2. The receptor comes from a female donor in good health and CMV-seronegative. The sample was PBMCs. The DNA sequence is TGTGCCAGCAGTGATGGGACTAGCGGGACCGGGGAGCTGTTTTTT. This codes for CASSDGTSGTGELFF.